These 21 T cell receptor beta chains were all obtained from the same sample, sequenced in a study of a mutant IDH1 vaccine in newly diagnosed glioma listed by TCRdb under 2021. No antigen has been identified for these receptors. Preparation of the library involved the immunoSEQ multiplex PCR assay. The clones in this table, taken by TCRdb from immuneACCESS, are in-frame only. Not every clone is retained; where verified, under half of the shortfall comes from an unresolved V gene, and the cause of the rest is unknown. This sample gives fewer than 75,000 clones in total; roughly 83% of them show up just once. 8.5% to 9.5% of the sample is held by the ten biggest clonotypes. In the paper's terms, the time point label means: week 11, during vaccination. Each vaccine dose was 300 ug of a 20-mer mutant IDH1 peptide in Montanide, given subcutaneously with topical imiquimod. The material sequenced was PBMCs, taken from a glioma patient whose treatment included an IDH1 peptide vaccine. The origin of the receptors is a woman between 50 and 59 years old with glioma.

The V gene is TRBV7-3, the J gene TRBJ1-1, with TRBD1 identical over 7 bases. V was clipped by 5 bases and J by 1 base; unmatched bases: 7. The CDR3 length is 15 residues. CDR1 and CDR2 from the germline V gene are SGHTA and FQGTGA. CDR3 sequence: CASSPGGDRNTEAFF. Here the CDR3 DNA reads TGTGCCAGCAGCCCGGGGGGGGACAGGAACACTGAAGCTTTCTTT.

This rearrangement joins TRBV7-2 to TRBJ2-5; 7 positions match TRBD1. This CDR3 spans 14 amino acids. The V gene's germline CDR1 is SGHTA and CDR2 FQGNSA. V lost 5 bases, J lost 4 bases, and 7 bases stayed unmatched. This CDR3 is CASSRDRALETQYF. The CDR3 DNA sequence: TGTGCCAGCAGCCGAGACAGGGCCCTAGAGACCCAGTACTTC.

The CDR3 loop is CASSPKRGGWTEAFF. The DNA for the CDR3 is TGTGCCAGCAGCCCTAAGAGGGGGGGGTGGACTGAAGCTTTCTTT. The chain couples TRBV7-3 to TRBJ1-1, with D perhaps TRBD1 (6 bases). The CDR3 extends over 15 amino acids. The germline V gene encodes CDR1 SGHTA and CDR2 FQGTGA. V lost 5 bases, J lost 5 bases, and 18 bases lay in between.

This rearrangement joins TRBV5-6 to TRBJ1-6; maybe TRBD1 (5 bases). Trimming pared 1 base from V and 9 bases from J, leaving 14 bases between. CDR1 is SGHDT, CDR2 YYEEEE, per germline. The CDR3 covers 15 residues. The DNA for the CDR3 is TGTGCCAGCAGCTTGCCAGGGACCATCGGTTCACCCCTCCACTTT. Translation: CASSLPGTIGSPLHF. The complete variable domain, with remaining parts taken from reference TRBV5-6 and TRBJ1-6, reads DAGVTQSPTHLIKTRGQQVTLRCSPKSGHDTVSWYQQALGQGPQFIFQYYEEEERQRGNFPDRFSGHQFPNYSSELNVNALLLGDSALYLCASSLPGTIGSPLHFGNGTRLTVT.

The chain carries TRBV10-3 and TRBJ2-7; D uncertain. V was pared by 6 bases and J by 2 bases, with 14 bases between. The CDR3 runs 14 residues. In germline, CDR1 is ENHRY, CDR2 SYGVKD. CDR3 sequence: CAIRRYNSAYEQYF. Written as DNA, the CDR3 is TGTGCCATCAGGCGGTATAACAGCGCCTACGAGCAGTACTTC.

J is TRBJ2-5 and V is TRBV14; 8 positions agree with TRBD1. V lost 4 bases and J lost 2; bases outside the gene matches: 9. Germline V lookup: CDR1 SGHDN, CDR2 FVKESK. The CDR3 sequence is 16 residues long. For the CDR3, the DNA is TGTGCCAGCAGCCCTCTCGGGACAGGCTCACAAGAGACCCAGTACTTC. It yields the protein CASSPLGTGSQETQYF.

CDR3 nucleotide sequence: TGCGCCAGCAGGTACGAGCAGTACTTC. Residues: CASRYEQYF. The chain couples TRBV23-1 to TRBJ2-7; no clear D gene. TRBV23-1 is placed among ORFs of uncertain function. V was clipped by 6 bases and J by 4 bases, with 1 base between them. The CDR3 length is 9 residues.

This chain joins TRBV29-1 and TRBJ2-5; D is unresolved. CDR1 and CDR2 from the germline V gene are SQVTM and ANQGSEA. Trimming took off 7 bases at V and 5 bases at J, with 17 bases between the two ends. The CDR3 loop spans 13 amino acids. The DNA for the CDR3 is TGCAGCGCCTCCCACGAGGTTGGCGAGACCCAGTACTTC. It encodes CSASHEVGETQYF. The variable domain in full, with the rest retrieved from reference TRBV29-1 and TRBJ2-5, is SAVISQKPSRDICQRGTSLTIQCQVDSQVTMMFWYRQQPGQSLTLIATANQGSEATYESGFVIDKFPISRPNLTFSTLTVSNMSPEDSSIYLCSASHEVGETQYFGPGTRLLVL.

This chain uses TRBV27 with TRBJ2-3; the D gene is possibly TRBD2 (6 bases). Trimming left V 8 bases short and J 2 bases short, with 14 bases between. There are 14 residues in the CDR3. Germline CDR1 and CDR2: MNHEY and SMNVEV (reference sequence). The CDR3: CASGGSGATDTQYF. Here the CDR3 DNA reads TGTGCCAGCGGGGGGTCGGGCGCCACAGATACGCAGTATTTT.

This chain uses TRBV7-8 with TRBJ1-2; a weak D match, TRBD1 (6 bases). This CDR3 contains 16 residues. V lost 5 bases to trimming and J lost 7 bases, with 23 bases between them. Looked up from germline, CDR1 is SGHVS and CDR2 is FQNEAQ. CDR3 in amino acids: CASSPLVLQGRSGYTF. CDR3 coding DNA: TGTGCCAGCAGCCCGCTCGTTTTGCAGGGGCGTTCTGGCTACACCTTC.

The chain uses TRBV9 and TRBJ2-1; 12 nucleotides line up with TRBD2. V lost 0 bases and J lost 8; bases outside the gene matches: 6. CDR1 is SGDLS, CDR2 YYNGEE, per germline. The CDR3 is made up of 16 amino acids. CDR3 bases: TGTGCCAGCAGCGTAGGGGCTAGCGGGGGGGTTTATGAGCAGTTCTTC. Its protein product is CASSVGASGGVYEQFF.

This chain links TRBV10-3 with TRBJ1-1; D is perhaps TRBD1 (5 bases). The CDR3 has 14 residues. The V end lost 6 bases, the J end lost 0 bases, and 11 bases lay between the germline ends. Germline-derived CDR1 and CDR2 are ENHRY and SYGVKD. CDR3 amino acids: CAISDSLMNTEAFF. The CDR3 DNA reads as TGTGCCATCAGCGACAGCCTTATGAACACTGAAGCTTTCTTT.

Turning to this clone: Distinct nucleotide sequences in the sample also encode this CDR3. The chain combines TRBV7-2 with TRBJ2-6; 16 nucleotides line up with TRBD2. The germline gives CDR1 SGHTA, CDR2 FQGNSA. The CDR3 extends over 18 amino acids. Trimming took 5 bases from V and 2 from J; bases not matched to a gene: 3. CDR3 loop: CASSLGLAGGAGANVLTF. The CDR3 coding sequence is TGTGCCAGCAGCCTGGGACTAGCGGGGGGGGCTGGGGCCAACGTCCTGACTTTC.

J is TRBJ2-2 and V is TRBV5-1; no definite D call. With 0 bases removed from V and 5 bases from J, the gap between germline ends came to 8 bases. CDR3 length: 14 residues. Germline V gene sequence: CDR1 SGHRS, CDR2 YFSETQ. The CDR3 region has the DNA TGCGCCAGCAGCTTGGCGGCCGAGACCGGGGAGCTGTTTTTT. Amino acids: CASSLAAETGELFF.

Concerning this clone: One junction end disagrees with the germline gene, perhaps due to a read error. The chain combines TRBV11-2 with TRBJ1-6; TRBD1 might be the D (5 bases). The germline V gene has CDR1 SGHAT and CDR2 FQNNGV. The CDR3 contains 15 residues. The CDR3 protein is CASSSLRGDKSPLHF. In DNA form, the CDR3 reads TGTGCCAGCAGCTCCCTCCGGGGCGATAAGTCACCCCTCCACTTT.

The V call is TRBV6-4, the J call TRBJ1-5; D remains unclear. Germline V lookup: CDR1 MRHNA, CDR2 SNTAGT. The CDR3 has 13 residues. Trimming stripped 4 bases from V and 7 bases from J, with 11 bases between. The CDR3 loop is CASSAEEGQPQHF. The CDR3 nucleotides are TGTGCCAGCAGTGCCGAAGAAGGCCAGCCCCAGCATTTT.

The chain carries TRBV20-1 and TRBJ2-7; D gene uncertain. CDR3 length: 11 amino acids. V was trimmed by 3 bases and J by 2 bases, leaving 5 bases between them. Per the germline V gene, CDR1 is DFQATT and CDR2 is SNEGSKA (reference sequence). CDR3 sequence (DNA): TGCAGTGCTAGGGGTCCCTACGAGCAGTACTTC. Its translation: CSARGPYEQYF.

The genes are TRBV19 and TRBJ1-1, with D maybe TRBD1 (5 bases). Germline values: CDR1 LNHDA, CDR2 SQIVND (reference sequence). The CDR3 has 15 residues. Trimming shortened V by 1 base and J by 3 bases, and 12 bases separated the two germline ends. CDR3 nucleotide sequence: TGTGCCAGTAGTATAGCTTCGGGGGTGTACACTGAAGCTTTCTTT. Translating gives CASSIASGVYTEAFF. The entire variable domain, with the rest obtained from reference TRBV19 and TRBJ1-1, is as follows: DGGITQSPKYLFRKEGQNVTLSCEQNLNHDAMYWYRQDPGQGLRLIYYSQIVNDFQKGDIAEGYSVSREKKESFPLTVTSAQKNPTAFYLCASSIASGVYTEAFFGQGTRLTVV.

The genes are TRBV10-1 and TRBJ1-3, with D tentatively TRBD1 (6 bases). The length of the CDR3 is 17 residues. In germline, CDR1 is WNHNN, CDR2 SYGVQD (reference sequence). Trimming left V 0 bases short and J 3 bases short, with 15 bases between. This chain's CDR3 is CASSESTRGAGGNTIYF. The CDR3 bases are TGCGCCAGCAGTGAGTCGACGAGGGGGGCCGGTGGAAACACCATATATTTT.

The CDR3 loop is CASSLDYSYEQYF. The CDR3 bases are TGCGCCAGCAGCTTGGACTATTCCTACGAGCAGTACTTC. V and J are TRBV5-1 and TRBJ2-7; D call uncertain. Germline V gene sequence: CDR1 SGHRS, CDR2 YFSETQ. CDR3 length: 13 residues. Trimming pared 0 bases from V and 1 base from J, leaving 5 bases between.

The chain couples TRBV5-1 to TRBJ2-1; D call uncertain. This CDR3 has 13 amino acids. CDR1 SGHRS and CDR2 YFSETQ come from the germline V gene. Trimming stripped 4 bases from V and 5 bases from J, with 10 bases between. CDR3: CASSLDVNNEQFF. The CDR3 DNA follows: TGCGCCAGCAGCCTTGATGTAAACAATGAGCAGTTCTTC.